The next 5 T cell receptor beta chains were all read from a single sample in a study of blood T cells in healthy people across ages (dated by TCRdb to between 2014 and 2017). The library was obtained by 5' RACE. Sequencing used an Illumina HiSeq 2500. A second PCR of roughly 7 to 11 cycles was performed with a sample-barcoded 5' primer and a J-beta primer mix. TCRdb redid the processing of the public reads, applying fastp at Q25 and MiXCR, and retained in-frame beta chains. Rows are combined by CDR3 protein, so each entry shows the most common genes and DNA. The sample data list more than 800,000 distinct CDR3 sequences, and more than 25% of these were observed just once. The ten most abundant clones make up 15% to 20% of the sample. Sequencing was carried out using blood. The receptors here all came from an elderly woman in good health.

About this clonotype itself: The germline gene is not matched at one end of the junction; a read error may be the cause. CDR3 sequence reads: CAGSAPHQPQHF. DNA for the CDR3: TGTGCCGGCAGTGCCCCTCATCAGCCCCAGCATTTT. The V call is TRBV12-3 or TRBV12-4, the J call TRBJ1-5; D ambiguous. The CDR3 runs to 12 residues.

This clonotype has ten or more counts. V gene TRBV11-3 combines with J gene TRBJ2-5, with 9 bases that match TRBD1. J was trimmed by 4 bases and V by 5 bases; bases with no gene match: 11. CDR3 length equals 16 residues. Germline CDR1 is SGHNT and CDR2 is YENEEA. The CDR3 loop is CASSQNPTGGRETQYF. As DNA, the CDR3 is TGTGCCAGCAGCCAAAACCCGACAGGGGGAAGAGAGACCCAGTACTTC.

This clonotype was observed many times. The gene calls are TRBV6-2 or TRBV6-3 and TRBJ2-4, with 7 bases fitting TRBD2. J was trimmed by 1 base and V by 7 bases; bases with no gene match: 13. CDR3 length: 17 amino acids. CDR1 is MNHEY, CDR2 SVGEGT, per germline. The CDR3 DNA reads TGTGCCAGCACCCCCGTGGTGGGGGGGTTTGCCAAAAACATTCAGTACTTC. This codes for CASTPVVGGFAKNIQYF.

The chain joins TRBV12-3 or TRBV12-4 to TRBJ2-2, with unresolved D. The CDR3 covers 13 residues. Trimming shortened V by 8 bases and J by 9 bases, and 16 bases separated the two germline ends. The DNA of the CDR3 is TGTGCCAGCTCCATAGACGGCCACCGGGAGCTGTTTTTT. As protein: CASSIDGHRELFF.

This clonotype was counted at least ten times. The chain carries TRBV6-2 or TRBV6-3 and TRBJ2-7; 7 bases are shared with TRBD1. CDR3 length: 15 residues. J was trimmed by 0 bases and V by 0 bases; bases with no gene match: 2. Germline V gene data show CDR1 as MNHEY and CDR2 as SVGEGT. CDR3 in amino acids: CASSYSGGHSYEQYF. CDR3 in DNA: TGTGCCAGCAGTTACTCAGGGGGCCACTCCTACGAGCAGTACTTC.